Below, 15 T cell receptor beta chains from the same sample are listed, as sequenced in a study of T cells after yellow fever vaccination. From the 5' RACE reads, TCRdb called clonotypes with MiXCR, one entry per CDR3 protein. This sample carries some 550,000 distinct CDR3 sequences, roughly 21% of them seen once, and the ten largest clones take roughly an eighth. This specimen was PBMCs, taken 15 days after the yellow fever booster vaccination. Receptor source: a man aged 30-40 years who received the YFV17D yellow fever vaccine.

This clonotype showed up just a few times. The genes are TRBV10-3 and TRBJ2-7; 12 bases are shared with TRBD2. Trimming took 3 bases from V and 7 from J; bases not matched to a gene: 13. The germline V gene has CDR1 ENHRY and CDR2 SYGVKD. This CDR3 is built from 17 residues. The DNA for the CDR3 is TGTGCCATCAGTGATCCCCTAGCGGGAGGGCCGTTTAGTGAGCAGTACTTC. It codes for CAISDPLAGGPFSEQYF.

This chain joins TRBV20-1 and TRBJ2-1; 12 positions agree with TRBD2. The CDR3 runs 14 residues. Germline V gene lookup returns CDR1 DFQATT and CDR2 SNEGSKA (reference sequence). The ends lost 7 bases at V and 9 bases at J; junction bases unmatched: 10. Here the CDR3 reads CSVKGASGRGEQFF. The CDR3 DNA sequence: TGCAGTGTCAAGGGGGCTAGCGGGAGGGGTGAGCAGTTCTTC.

This clonotype was recorded a few times. The CDR3 spells CASSLEVWEQYF. Here the CDR3 DNA reads TGTGCCAGCAGTTTGGAAGTTTGGGAGCAGTACTTC. V gene TRBV12-3 or TRBV12-4 combines with J gene TRBJ2-7; D not certain. V was trimmed by 3 bases and J by 7 bases, leaving 10 bases between them. The CDR3 consists of 12 residues.

The V and J genes are TRBV7-9 and TRBJ2-3; D remains unclear. Germline assignment: CDR1 SEHNR and CDR2 FQNEAQ (reference sequence). The CDR3 length is 11 residues. Trimming left V 2 bases short and J 6 bases short, with 3 bases between. CDR3 loop: CASSLFDTQYF. CDR3 nucleotides: TGTGCCAGCAGCTTATTCGATACGCAGTATTTT.

This clonotype was recorded a few times. J is TRBJ2-1 and V is TRBV9; the D is unclear. There are 14 residues in the CDR3. V lost 3 bases to trimming and J lost 4 bases, with 11 bases between them. Germline CDR1 and CDR2: SGDLS and YYNGEE. This chain's CDR3 is CASSGATAYNEQFF. CDR3 in DNA: TGTGCCAGCAGCGGCGCCACGGCTTACAATGAGCAGTTCTTC. The whole variable domain, remainder taken from reference TRBV9 and TRBJ2-1, is DSGVTQTPKHLITATGQRVTLRCSPRSGDLSVYWYQQSLDQGLQFLIQYYNGEERAKGNILERFSAQQFPDLHSELNLSSLELGDSALYFCASSGATAYNEQFFGPGTRLTVL.

CDR3 protein: CASSYSRQPQHF. The CDR3 DNA is TGTGCCAGCAGTTACTCGAGACAGCCCCAGCATTTT. V gene TRBV6-5 combines with J gene TRBJ1-5; D not resolved. This CDR3 region has 12 residues. Trimming removed 0 bases at V and 7 bases at J, with 4 bases between. Germline CDR1 and CDR2: MNHEY and SVGAGI.

This clonotype has only a few counts. The V call is TRBV19, the J call TRBJ2-2; D not resolved. There are 15 residues in the CDR3. CDR1 is LNHDA, CDR2 SQIVND, per germline (reference sequence). Trimming removed 5 bases at V and 4 bases at J, with 14 bases between. The CDR3 here is CASSLELLFTGELFF. CDR3 nucleotide sequence: TGTGCCAGTAGTCTGGAATTATTATTCACCGGGGAGCTGTTTTTT.

This clonotype appeared a few times. CDR3 sequence reads: CASRRGTSGKSDTQYF. CDR3 DNA: TGCGCCAGCAGACGTGGGACTAGCGGAAAGTCAGATACGCAGTATTTT. The rearrangement joins TRBV5-1 to TRBJ2-3; 11 bases align to TRBD2. Germline loops: CDR1 SGHRS, CDR2 YFSETQ. CDR3 length: 16 residues. With 5 bases clipped from V and 4 bases from J, the junction kept 9 bases outside the gene matches.

The chain couples TRBV4-3 to TRBJ2-1; D is unclear. The CDR3 sequence is 13 residues long. Germline CDR1 reads LGHNA; CDR2 reads YSLEER. Between the trimmed V and J ends, which lost 1 base and 5 bases, there was a span of 6 bases. CDR3 in DNA: TGCGCCAGCAGCCAAGCGCCGCACAATGAGCAGTTCTTC. This sequence encodes CASSQAPHNEQFF.

The V gene is TRBV5-1, the J gene TRBJ2-3; D might be TRBD1 (6 bases). The CDR3 spans 14 residues. The V end was cut by 4 bases, the J end by 9 bases, with 18 bases between. Per germline, CDR1 SGHRS and CDR2 YFSETQ. The CDR3 spells CASSRTEGDGTQYF. In DNA form, the CDR3 reads TGCGCCAGCAGCCGGACAGAAGGGGATGGCACGCAGTATTTT. Filled out from reference TRBV5-1 and TRBJ2-3, the complete variable domain reads KAGVTQTPRYLIKTRGQQVTLSCSPISGHRSVSWYQQTPGQGLQFLFEYFSETQRNKGNFPGRFSGRQFSNSRSEMNVSTLELGDSALYLCASSRTEGDGTQYFGPGTRLTVL.

The table lists this clonotype with a few counts. The chain has TRBV7-9 and TRBJ2-2; possibly TRBD2 for D (7 bases). The germline CDR1 and CDR2 sequences are SEHNR and FQNEAQ (reference sequence). The CDR3 runs to 16 residues. V lost 5 bases and J 2 bases, leaving 15 bases between the germline ends. The chain's CDR3 is CASSPGGGVNTGELFF. In DNA, the CDR3 is TGTGCCAGCAGCCCAGGCGGGGGCGTAAACACCGGGGAGCTGTTTTTT.

CDR3 nucleotide sequence: TGCGCCAGCAGCTTGGGCCCCCTGGGGGGCACCGGGGAGCTGTTTTTT. Protein: CASSLGPLGGTGELFF. The chain combines TRBV5-1 with TRBJ2-2; tentative D call: TRBD2 (6 bases). The CDR3 is 16 amino acids. Between the trimmed V and J ends, which lost 0 bases and 4 bases, there was a span of 13 bases. CDR1 and CDR2 from the germline V gene are SGHRS and YFSETQ.

This clonotype has a handful of counts. J is TRBJ2-5 and V is TRBV5-6; the D call may be TRBD1 or TRBD2 (5 bases each). Trimming removed 4 bases at V and 4 bases at J, with 17 bases between. The CDR3 has 15 amino acids. Germline CDR1 and CDR2: SGHDT and YYEEEE. CDR3 DNA: TGTGCCAGCAGCCCAGTCCGGCAGGGAGCAGAGACCCAGTACTTC. It specifies CASSPVRQGAETQYF.

This clonotype was counted a few times. V gene TRBV29-1 combines with J gene TRBJ2-3; 12 bases are a match to TRBD2. CDR1 and CDR2 (germline): SQVTM, ANQGSEA. The CDR3 is 15 amino acids. The ends lost 6 bases at V and 3 bases at J; junction bases unmatched: 7. The CDR3 reads CSVDGLAGRTDTQYF. CDR3 DNA: TGCAGCGTGGATGGACTAGCGGGAAGGACAGATACGCAGTATTTT.

This clonotype was counted only a few times. This sequence joins TRBV12-3 or TRBV12-4 and TRBJ2-1, with 7 bases aligning to TRBD2. V was pared by 1 base and J by 7 bases, with 7 bases of the junction left unmatched. This CDR3 region has 15 residues. In DNA form, the CDR3 reads TGTGCCAGCAGTTTAGTCCCGGGAGCGGGAAATGAGCAGTTCTTC. It codes for CASSLVPGAGNEQFF.